This is a list of T cell receptor beta chains from one sample in a study of shared clonotypes between healthy human individuals. Profiling relied on immunoSEQ multiplex PCR, and the TCRdb table lists in-frame clones only, not all of them. The sample comprises about 1.5 million clones, 95% to 97% of which are singletons, and more than 0.9% rests with the top ten. Material: naive CD4+ T cells sorted from blood. All receptors derive from a man aged 25 to 45 in good health. CDR3s include the opening cysteine and the closing phenylalanine or tryptophan. A D gene is named only where the DNA matches it firmly. Clone size is not always given. Where it is, it says once, few, many or a class for expanded clones.

length | size | J | V | D | CDR3 | DNA
15 | once | TRBJ2-7 | TRBV6-1 | - | CASSGLGGSSYEQYF | TGTGCCAGCAGTGGCCTGGGGGGTAGCTCCTACGAGCAGTACTTC
13 | - | TRBJ2-3 | TRBV7-6 | TRBD2 | CASQGLRGNTQYF | TGTGCCAGCCAGGGACTACGTGGCAATACGCAGTATTTT
12 | few | TRBJ1-2 | TRBV6-1 | - | CASIDLGDGYTF | TGTGCCAGCATCGACCTAGGGGATGGCTACACCTTC
14 | - | TRBJ2-3 | TRBV7-9 | TRBD1 | CASSLGQGQGTQYF | TGTGCCAGCAGCTTGGGACAGGGGCAGGGTACGCAGTATTTT
11 | - | TRBJ1-2 | TRBV28 | - | CASTGIYGYTF | TGTGCCAGCACCGGAATATATGGCTACACCTTC
16 | - | TRBJ2-2 | TRBV10-3 | TRBD2 | CAITQLAGANTGELFF | TGTGCCATCACTCAACTAGCGGGGGCGAACACCGGGGAGCTGTTTTTT
15 | - | TRBJ1-2 | TRBV28 | - | CASSLYASGGGGYTF | TGTGCCAGCAGTTTATATGCCTCGGGGGGCGGTGGCTACACCTTC
18 | - | TRBJ2-7 | TRBV4-1 | TRBD2 | CASSQERRGLAATYEQYF | TGCGCCAGCAGCCAAGAACGGCGGGGGTTAGCGGCGACCTACGAGCAGTACTTC
15 | - | TRBJ2-1 | TRBV7-9 | TRBD1 | CASSSTGSAFNEQFF | TGTGCCAGCAGCTCGACAGGGAGCGCGTTTAATGAGCAGTTCTTC
13 | once | TRBJ2-3 | TRBV7-2 | - | CASSGQHTDTQYF | TGTGCCAGCAGCGGACAGCACACAGATACGCAGTATTTT
17 | - | TRBJ2-3 | TRBV6-1 | TRBD2 | CASSGLAGTASTDTQYF | TGTGCCAGCAGTGGACTAGCGGGGACGGCTAGCACAGATACGCAGTATTTT
13 | - | TRBJ1-2 | TRBV27 | - | CASGRPKAYGYTF | TGTGCCAGCGGCCGACCGAAAGCCTATGGCTACACCTTC
11 | - | TRBJ1-1 | TRBV7-3 | - | CASSYGRRAFF | TGTGCCAGCAGCTACGGCCGGAGGGCTTTCTTT
16 | - | TRBJ2-2 | TRBV7-9 | - | CASSLDMRLDTGELFF | TGTGCCAGCAGCTTAGATATGCGTTTAGACACCGGGGAGCTGTTTTTT
16 | - | TRBJ1-5 | TRBV27 | TRBD1 | CASSSDRGSSNQPQHF | TGTGCCAGCAGTTCGGACAGGGGGAGTAGCAATCAGCCCCAGCATTTT
14 | - | TRBJ2-1 | TRBV6-4 | TRBD2 | CASRWTSGNNEQFF | TGTGCCAGCCGTTGGACTAGCGGGAACAATGAGCAGTTCTTC
12 | - | TRBJ2-7 | TRBV2 | TRBD1 | CASSPMGQGASF | TGTGCCAGCAGTCCCATGGGACAGGGGGCCTCGTTC
14 | - | TRBJ1-5 | TRBV7-3 | TRBD1 | CASSLQGAGQPQHF | TGTGCCAGCAGCTTACAGGGGGCGGGTCAGCCCCAGCATTTT
15 | - | TRBJ2-5 | TRBV6-1 | - | CASSGTVGTGETQYF | TGTGCCAGCAGTGGAACCGTCGGCACAGGAGAGACCCAGTACTTC
13 | - | TRBJ2-2 | TRBV7-7 | - | CAIRDLVTGELFF | TGTGCTATCAGAGATCTGGTCACCGGGGAGCTGTTTTTT
15 | - | TRBJ2-7 | TRBV11-2 | - | CASSPPGTSAYEQYF | TGTGCCAGCAGCCCCCCTGGGACGTCCGCCTACGAGCAGTACTTC
11 | - | TRBJ1-1 | TRBV20-1 | - | CSGRETTEAFF | TGCAGTGGCAGGGAGACGACTGAAGCTTTCTTT
16 | - | TRBJ2-5 | TRBV7-2 | TRBD1 | CASSLVSGGPQETQYF | TGTGCCAGCAGCTTAGTCTCAGGGGGCCCTCAAGAGACCCAGTACTTC
15 | - | TRBJ1-4 | TRBV18 | - | CASSTSGIRNEKLFF | TGTGCCAGCTCAACATCAGGGATAAGGAATGAAAAACTGTTTTTT
13 | - | TRBJ2-7 | TRBV5-5 | - | CASSGGAVYEQYF | TGTGCCAGCAGCGGGGGAGCCGTTTACGAGCAGTACTTC
16 | - | TRBJ2-3 | TRBV5-1 | TRBD2 | CATGSGSGASTDTQYF | TGCGCTACAGGTAGCGGGAGTGGTGCTAGCACAGATACGCAGTATTTT
16 | once | TRBJ2-1 | TRBV7-2 | - | CASSLVTGPPGNEQFF | TGTGCCAGCAGCTTAGTAACGGGACCGCCGGGAAATGAGCAGTTCTTC
16 | once | TRBJ1-1 | TRBV6-6 | - | CASRGGDDRLNTEAFF | TGTGCCAGCCGGGGGGGGGATGACAGGCTGAACACTGAAGCTTTCTTT
15 | - | TRBJ2-7 | TRBV29-1 | - | CSVEARTGSSYEQYF | TGCAGCGTTGAAGCCCGGACCGGGAGCTCCTACGAGCAGTACTTC
14 | - | TRBJ1-2 | TRBV18 | - | CASSPDTDNYGYTF | TGTGCCAGCTCACCTGATACAGATAACTATGGCTACACCTTC
11 | - | TRBJ2-3 | TRBV5-1 | - | CASSGQDTQYF | TGCGCCAGCAGCGGTCAAGATACGCAGTATTTT
14 | - | TRBJ2-2 | TRBV30 | - | CAWSVRPTTGELFF | TGTGCCTGGAGTGTACGACCAACCACCGGGGAGCTGTTTTTT
14 | - | TRBJ1-5 | TRBV6-1 | TRBD1 | CASSPTGSDQPQHF | TGTGCCAGCAGTCCGACAGGGTCAGATCAGCCCCAGCATTTT
12 | - | TRBJ1-5 | TRBV28 | - | CASTVRFQPQHF | TGTGCCAGCACGGTCAGGTTTCAGCCCCAGCATTTT
17 | - | TRBJ2-2 | TRBV27 | TRBD1 | CASSAWTGVGNTGELFF | TGTGCCAGCAGTGCGTGGACAGGGGTCGGGAACACCGGGGAGCTGTTTTTT
13 | - | TRBJ2-3 | TRBV10-1 | TRBD2 | CAIQREGADTQYF | TGCGCCATCCAGCGGGAGGGGGCAGATACGCAGTATTTT